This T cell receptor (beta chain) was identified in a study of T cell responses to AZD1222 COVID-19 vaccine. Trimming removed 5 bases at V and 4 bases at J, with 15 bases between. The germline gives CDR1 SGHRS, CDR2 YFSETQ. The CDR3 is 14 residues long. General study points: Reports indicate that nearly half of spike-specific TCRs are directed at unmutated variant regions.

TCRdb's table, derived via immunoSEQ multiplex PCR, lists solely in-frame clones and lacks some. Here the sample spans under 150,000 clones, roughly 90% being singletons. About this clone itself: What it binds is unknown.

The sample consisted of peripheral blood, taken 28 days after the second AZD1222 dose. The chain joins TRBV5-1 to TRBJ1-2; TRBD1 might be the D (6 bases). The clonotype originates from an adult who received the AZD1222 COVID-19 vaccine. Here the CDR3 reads CASSPGQTIYGYTF. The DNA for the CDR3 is TGCGCCAGCAGTCCCGGACAGACTATCTATGGCTACACCTTC.